One and the same sample provided the 9 T cell receptor beta chains below, sequenced in a study of PD-1 blockade in classical Hodgkin lymphoma. All trial patients relapsed after autologous stem cell transplantation. Some clones are missing from TCRdb's copy, which holds only in-frame ones; the method was immunoSEQ multiplex PCR. The sample holds 25,000 to 30,000 clones; around 82% are singletons and the top ten take 11%. The material was peripheral blood mononuclear cells (PBMCs), obtained before the second cycle of nivolumab. The receptors were gathered from a human donor with classical Hodgkin lymphoma.

The genes are TRBV7-2 and TRBJ2-7; D is perhaps TRBD2 (6 bases). Germline loops: CDR1 SGHTA, CDR2 FQGNSA. V was trimmed by 5 bases and J by 6 bases, leaving 20 bases between them. CDR3 length: 15 amino acids. CDR3 DNA: TGTGCCAGCAGCAATAACGGGGACTCGAAACGCGAGCAGTACTTC. Amino acids: CASSNNGDSKREQYF.

The chain employs TRBV9 and TRBJ2-7, with D possibly being TRBD1 (6 bases). The CDR3 has 14 amino acids. Trimming removed 3 bases at V and 2 bases at J, with 12 bases between. CDR1 and CDR2 (germline): SGDLS, YYNGEE. In nucleotides, the CDR3 is TGTGCCAGCAGCGATCACAGGGCCCCCTACGAGCAGTACTTC. Its protein product is CASSDHRAPYEQYF.

Regarding this clone: Its ends do not fully match the called genes, so a read error is possible. The chain couples TRBV30 to TRBJ2-7; 7 bases are shared with TRBD1. This CDR3 comprises 12 residues. Germline V gene data show CDR1 as GTSNPN and CDR2 as SVGIG (reference sequence). CDR3 sequence (DNA): TGTGCCTGGAGTTCTCAGGGGGTCTTGGGTCGATTC. Its translation is CAWSSQGVLGRF.

The chain is built from TRBV19 and TRBJ2-7; D uncertain. The CDR3 covers 14 residues. V lost 8 bases, J lost 0 bases, and 14 bases lay in between. Germline lookup yields CDR1 LNHDA and CDR2 SQIVND (reference sequence). CDR3 in DNA: TGTGCCAGTTCGTCGACCCTGGACTCCTACGAGCAGTACTTC. Amino acid sequence: CASSSTLDSYEQYF.

V usage is TRBV9 and J usage is TRBJ2-1; no reliable D call. This CDR3 is 16 amino acids long. Trimming cost V 0 bases and J 0 bases, with 10 bases left between them. Germline V CDR1 and CDR2: SGDLS, YYNGEE. DNA for the CDR3: TGTGCCAGCAGCGTAGCAGGCAGAAGCTCCTACAATGAGCAGTTCTTC. Encoded protein: CASSVAGRSSYNEQFF.

The chain joins TRBV4-3 to TRBJ2-3, with 9 nucleotides matching TRBD2. V lost 3 bases, J lost 4 bases, and 8 bases stayed unmatched. The CDR3 contains 16 residues. Germline CDR1 is LGHNA and CDR2 is YSLEER. The CDR3 is CASSQRTSGGPDTQYF. CDR3 nucleotides: TGCGCCAGCAGCCAGAGGACGAGCGGGGGGCCAGATACGCAGTATTTT.

The chain has TRBV28 and TRBJ2-7; D possibly matches TRBD1 or TRBD2 (5 bases each). This CDR3 is 15 amino acids long. V dropped 5 bases and J dropped 3 bases, with 17 bases sitting between them. CDR1 and CDR2 from the germline V gene are MDHEN and SYDVKM. The CDR3 DNA reads as TGTGCCAGCAGTCCTGGACGCCCGGGGCTCTACGAGCAGTACTTC. Its translation: CASSPGRPGLYEQYF.

The chain couples TRBV27 to TRBJ1-2; 7 bases line up with TRBD1. In germline, CDR1 is MNHEY, CDR2 SMNVEV (reference sequence). V trimming: 6 bases; J trimming: 6 bases; junction bases outside the gene matches: 10. This CDR3 comprises 14 residues. Here the CDR3 reads CASRLLQGTNGYTF. The DNA for the CDR3 is TGTGCCAGCAGACTCCTACAGGGGACTAATGGCTACACCTTC.

The chain employs TRBV7-6 and TRBJ2-7; D unresolved. The V end lost 2 bases, the J end lost 6 bases, and 8 bases lay between the germline ends. The CDR3 loop spans 12 amino acids. Per germline, CDR1 SGHVS and CDR2 FNYEAQ. The CDR3 protein is CASSLSSSEQYF. CDR3 sequence (DNA): TGTGCCAGCAGCTTATCCAGCAGCGAGCAGTACTTC.